Listed below are T cell receptor beta chains from one sample, sequenced in a study of blood T cell repertoires in COVID-19. Sequencing used immunoSEQ multiplex PCR; TCRdb keeps in-frame clones, though not all of them. Of around 210,000 clones listed, over 75% are singletons. Sequenced sample: peripheral blood. Receptor source: a man aged 50 or older with COVID-19, enrolled during active disease. Each CDR3 is given with its conserved first and last residue. Fields, in order: clone size, V gene, J gene, D gene, CDR3 DNA, CDR3 protein. D genes are given only for firm matches. Not all rows give a size; the values are once, few, many and, for expanded clones, a class.

abundance: NA
v_gene: TRBV4-2
j_gene: TRBJ2-7
d_gene: NA
CDR3nt: TGTGCCAGCAGCCAAGTCGTCGATGGAGGGGGCCCGCTGGTTTACGAGCAGTACTTC
CDR3aa: CASSQVVDGGGPLVYEQYF

abundance: NA
v_gene: TRBV7-3
j_gene: TRBJ2-2
d_gene: NA
CDR3nt: TGTGCCAGCAGTCCCGGCCAGGGGGGCACCGGGGAGCTGTTTTTT
CDR3aa: CASSPGQGGTGELFF

abundance: NA
v_gene: TRBV6-2/TRBV6-3
j_gene: TRBJ2-1
d_gene: NA
CDR3nt: TGTGCCAGCAGTTTGATAGGGGCGGACAATGAGCAGTTCTTC
CDR3aa: CASSLIGADNEQFF

abundance: NA
v_gene: TRBV28
j_gene: TRBJ2-1
d_gene: TRBD1
CDR3nt: TGTGCCAGCAGCCCCACCCTCGACAGGGGGAATGAGCAGTTCTTC
CDR3aa: CASSPTLDRGNEQFF

abundance: NA
v_gene: TRBV10-3
j_gene: TRBJ2-1
d_gene: TRBD1
CDR3nt: TGTGCCATCAGCTCTACAGGGGGGCACTACAATGAGCAGTTCTTC
CDR3aa: CAISSTGGHYNEQFF

abundance: NA
v_gene: TRBV18
j_gene: TRBJ2-3
d_gene: NA
CDR3nt: TGTGCCAGCTCACCACTCCCAGGTGCAGATACGCAGTATTTT
CDR3aa: CASSPLPGADTQYF

abundance: NA
v_gene: TRBV5-8
j_gene: TRBJ2-7
d_gene: TRBD1
CDR3nt: TGTGCCAGCAGCTACCCAGGACAGGGTACCTCCTACGAGCAGTACTTC
CDR3aa: CASSYPGQGTSYEQYF

abundance: NA
v_gene: TRBV7-8
j_gene: TRBJ1-5
d_gene: NA
CDR3nt: TGTGCCAGCAGCTTAAGCCCAAGCAATCAGCCCCAGCATTTT
CDR3aa: CASSLSPSNQPQHF

abundance: NA
v_gene: TRBV7-6
j_gene: TRBJ2-3
d_gene: TRBD2
CDR3nt: TGTGCCAGCAGCGCGGACGGGCGGGGGGTCACTAGCACAGATACGCAGTATTTT
CDR3aa: CASSADGRGVTSTDTQYF

abundance: NA
v_gene: TRBV29-1
j_gene: TRBJ1-2
d_gene: NA
CDR3nt: TGCAGCGTTGAAGGTTTGGCAGGCGCTTCCTATGGCTACACCTTC
CDR3aa: CSVEGLAGASYGYTF

abundance: once
v_gene: TRBV19
j_gene: TRBJ2-7
d_gene: TRBD1
CDR3nt: TGTGCCAGTAGTATCGCGACAGGGTACGAGCAGTACTTC
CDR3aa: CASSIATGYEQYF

abundance: NA
v_gene: TRBV6-2/TRBV6-3
j_gene: TRBJ2-7
d_gene: TRBD1
CDR3nt: TGTGCCAGCAGTCAGACAGGGTCAAGGTACGAGCAGTACTTC
CDR3aa: CASSQTGSRYEQYF

abundance: NA
v_gene: TRBV7-6
j_gene: TRBJ2-3
d_gene: NA
CDR3nt: TGTGCCAGCAGCTTAACGGGATTTGGGACAGATACGCAGTATTTT
CDR3aa: CASSLTGFGTDTQYF

abundance: NA
v_gene: TRBV6-4
j_gene: TRBJ2-1
d_gene: TRBD2
CDR3nt: TGTGCCAGCAGTGACTCAGCGGGGGGGTACAATGAGCAGTTCTTC
CDR3aa: CASSDSAGGYNEQFF

abundance: NA
v_gene: TRBV28
j_gene: TRBJ2-7
d_gene: NA
CDR3nt: TGTGCCAGCGGCCCTTTCTCGGGGTCAGCCTACGAGCAGTACTTC
CDR3aa: CASGPFSGSAYEQYF

abundance: NA
v_gene: TRBV18
j_gene: TRBJ1-4
d_gene: NA
CDR3nt: TGTGCCAGCTCACCACCCAGCAGACAAGCAACTAATGAAAAACTGTTTTTT
CDR3aa: CASSPPSRQATNEKLFF

abundance: NA
v_gene: TRBV6-5
j_gene: TRBJ1-2
d_gene: TRBD1
CDR3nt: TGTGCCAGCATTCGAGACAGGGGGGATTATGGCTACACCTTC
CDR3aa: CASIRDRGDYGYTF

abundance: many
v_gene: TRBV11-2
j_gene: TRBJ1-2
d_gene: TRBD1
CDR3nt: TGTGCCAGCAGCTCCTTGGACAGGGTTGATGGCTACACCTTC
CDR3aa: CASSSLDRVDGYTF

abundance: NA
v_gene: TRBV9
j_gene: TRBJ1-5
d_gene: TRBD1
CDR3nt: TGTGCCAGCAGCCCTGGACAGGGCAATCAGCCCCAGCATTTT
CDR3aa: CASSPGQGNQPQHF

abundance: NA
v_gene: TRBV7-2
j_gene: TRBJ2-4
d_gene: NA
CDR3nt: TGTGCCAGCAGCGCCGGGATTCAGTACTTC
CDR3aa: CASSAGIQYF

abundance: NA
v_gene: TRBV5-1
j_gene: TRBJ2-3
d_gene: TRBD1
CDR3nt: TGCGCCAGCAGCCCTGATGCCAGGGGGCGCCCAGATACGCAGTATTTT
CDR3aa: CASSPDARGRPDTQYF

abundance: NA
v_gene: TRBV5-1
j_gene: TRBJ2-7
d_gene: NA
CDR3nt: TGCGCCAGCAGCTTGGACGGGACAGCGGGAGCCTACGAGCAGTACTTC
CDR3aa: CASSLDGTAGAYEQYF

abundance: NA
v_gene: TRBV6-5
j_gene: TRBJ1-1
d_gene: TRBD1
CDR3nt: TGTGCCAGCAGTCGGACAGGGTACAACACTGAAGCTTTCTTT
CDR3aa: CASSRTGYNTEAFF

abundance: NA
v_gene: TRBV21-1
j_gene: TRBJ2-7
d_gene: NA
CDR3nt: TGTGCCAGCAGCAAAACAGGGTACGAGCAGTACTTC
CDR3aa: CASSKTGYEQYF

abundance: NA
v_gene: TRBV6-1
j_gene: TRBJ2-6
d_gene: TRBD1
CDR3nt: TGTGCCAGCAGTGAACCCAGGGGGTTAGCTGGGGCCAACGTCCTGACTTTC
CDR3aa: CASSEPRGLAGANVLTF

abundance: NA
v_gene: TRBV7-8
j_gene: TRBJ2-4
d_gene: TRBD2
CDR3nt: TGTGCCAGCAGCCCCGCCAGCGGGGGGGTAAACATTCAGTACTTC
CDR3aa: CASSPASGGVNIQYF

abundance: NA
v_gene: TRBV9
j_gene: TRBJ2-2
d_gene: NA
CDR3nt: TGTGCCAGCAGCGTAGGAACAGTCGCGAACACCGGGGAGCTGTTTTTT
CDR3aa: CASSVGTVANTGELFF

abundance: many
v_gene: TRBV7-9
j_gene: TRBJ2-7
d_gene: TRBD2
CDR3nt: TGTGCCAGCAGCTACCCGACTAGCGGAGGGACTTACGAGCAGTACTTC
CDR3aa: CASSYPTSGGTYEQYF

abundance: NA
v_gene: TRBV3-1/TRBV3-2
j_gene: TRBJ2-4
d_gene: NA
CDR3nt: TGTGCCAGCAGTCTACGCGGGGAAAAAGCCAAAAACATTCAGTACTTC
CDR3aa: CASSLRGEKAKNIQYF

abundance: NA
v_gene: TRBV4-2
j_gene: TRBJ1-6
d_gene: NA
CDR3nt: TGTGCCAGCAGCCAGACCGTGGGTAGTGGAGATTCACCCCTCCACTTT
CDR3aa: CASSQTVGSGDSPLHF

abundance: once
v_gene: TRBV30
j_gene: TRBJ1-6
d_gene: NA
CDR3nt: TGTGCCTTAGCACCGGGACAACTGGCTTTACCCCTCCACTTT
CDR3aa: CALAPGQLALPLHF

abundance: NA
v_gene: TRBV5-1
j_gene: TRBJ1-1
d_gene: TRBD1
CDR3nt: TGCGCCAGCAGCTTGAGAGGACAGGGGGCGATAGCTTTCTTT
CDR3aa: CASSLRGQGAIAFF

abundance: NA
v_gene: TRBV7-3
j_gene: TRBJ2-5
d_gene: NA
CDR3nt: TGTGCCAGCCCCCCTGGGCATCGCCAAGAGACCCAGTACTTC
CDR3aa: CASPPGHRQETQYF

abundance: NA
v_gene: TRBV7-9
j_gene: TRBJ1-2
d_gene: TRBD1
CDR3nt: TGTGCCAGCAGCTTAGCTGGGACAGCATATGGCTACACCTTC
CDR3aa: CASSLAGTAYGYTF

abundance: NA
v_gene: TRBV7-2
j_gene: TRBJ1-2
d_gene: TRBD1
CDR3nt: TGTGCCAGCAGCTTAGGGACAGGGGTATATGGCTACACCTTC
CDR3aa: CASSLGTGVYGYTF

abundance: NA
v_gene: TRBV24-1
j_gene: TRBJ1-2
d_gene: NA
CDR3nt: TGTGCCACCAGTGACTGGAGGCAGTATGGCTACACCTTC
CDR3aa: CATSDWRQYGYTF

abundance: NA
v_gene: TRBV5-1
j_gene: TRBJ1-1
d_gene: NA
CDR3nt: TGCGCCAGCAGCTTGTCGTGGGGCTTAAACACTGAAGCTTTCTTT
CDR3aa: CASSLSWGLNTEAFF

abundance: NA
v_gene: TRBV19
j_gene: TRBJ1-2
d_gene: NA
CDR3nt: TGTGCCAGTAGTTTGACAGGACCGAAGGGCTACACCTTC
CDR3aa: CASSLTGPKGYTF

abundance: NA
v_gene: TRBV6-5
j_gene: TRBJ1-4
d_gene: TRBD1
CDR3nt: TGTGCCACCTACGACAGGGGGAGTAATGAAAAACTGTTTTTT
CDR3aa: CATYDRGSNEKLFF

abundance: NA
v_gene: TRBV6-6
j_gene: TRBJ2-7
d_gene: TRBD1
CDR3nt: TGTGCCAGCAGTGTTCTAAGGGACAGGAGCTCCTACGAGCAGTACTTC
CDR3aa: CASSVLRDRSSYEQYF

abundance: NA
v_gene: TRBV9
j_gene: TRBJ1-1
d_gene: NA
CDR3nt: TGTGCCAGCAGCGTAGGACAGGCCAACACTGAAGCTTTCTTT
CDR3aa: CASSVGQANTEAFF

abundance: NA
v_gene: TRBV20-1
j_gene: TRBJ2-2
d_gene: TRBD2
CDR3nt: TGCAGTGCTAGTAGCGGGGTGAACACCGGGGAGCTGTTTTTT
CDR3aa: CSASSGVNTGELFF

abundance: NA
v_gene: TRBV5-1
j_gene: TRBJ1-1
d_gene: TRBD1
CDR3nt: TGCGCCAGCAGCACCGGACAGGGGAGTGGTGAAGCTTTCTTT
CDR3aa: CASSTGQGSGEAFF

abundance: NA
v_gene: TRBV11-2
j_gene: TRBJ2-5
d_gene: TRBD2
CDR3nt: TGTGCCAGCAGCCTCACTAGCGGGGGGACCTTGCAAGAGACCCAGTACTTC
CDR3aa: CASSLTSGGTLQETQYF

abundance: few
v_gene: TRBV12-3/TRBV12-4
j_gene: TRBJ1-5
d_gene: NA
CDR3nt: TGTGCCAGCCAATCCCTTGGGAGGCAGCATTTT
CDR3aa: CASQSLGRQHF

abundance: NA
v_gene: TRBV9
j_gene: TRBJ1-2
d_gene: TRBD1
CDR3nt: TGTGCCAGCAGCGCGGGGACAGGCCCCTGGTATGGCTACACCTTC
CDR3aa: CASSAGTGPWYGYTF

abundance: NA
v_gene: TRBV5-1
j_gene: TRBJ1-2
d_gene: NA
CDR3nt: TGCGCCAGCAGGCCGTGGCCGCAGGGGTATGGCTACACCTTC
CDR3aa: CASRPWPQGYGYTF

abundance: NA
v_gene: TRBV28
j_gene: TRBJ1-6
d_gene: TRBD1
CDR3nt: TGTGCCAGCAGGACAGGGGCCGCAGCGAATTCACCCCTCCACTTT
CDR3aa: CASRTGAAANSPLHF

abundance: NA
v_gene: TRBV12-5
j_gene: TRBJ2-2
d_gene: TRBD1
CDR3nt: TGTGCTAGTGGTTTTGGACAGGGGACCTACACCGGGGAGCTGTTTTTT
CDR3aa: CASGFGQGTYTGELFF

abundance: NA
v_gene: TRBV10-1
j_gene: TRBJ2-5
d_gene: NA
CDR3nt: TGCGCCAGCACTGCCTTGTCACGGTACCAAGAGACCCAGTACTTC
CDR3aa: CASTALSRYQETQYF